In this sample, the clone carrying this T cell receptor beta chain turned up once. This sample was taken from a study of cytomegalovirus exposure and HLA in healthy donors. The CDR3 runs to 15 residues. The germline V gene has CDR1 MNHEY and CDR2 SMNVEV (reference sequence). The trim removed 6 bases at V and 5 bases at J, leaving 7 bases unmatched. The PCR used 60 Vbeta and 13 Jbeta primers. Only in-frame clones appear in the TCRdb table, and some are missing; sequencing was by immunoSEQ multiplex PCR. The repertoire includes approximately 150,000 clones, roughly 81% of them detected once, and approximately 13% sits in the top ten.

The rearrangement joins TRBV27 to TRBJ1-6; 7 nucleotides match TRBD1. Material for sequencing was PBMCs. This TCR was sampled from a woman in her forties or fifties in good health and CMV-seronegative. The CDR3 loop is CASRTGQLNNSPLHF. For the CDR3, the DNA is TGTGCCAGCAGGACGGGACAGCTAAATAATTCACCCCTCCACTTT.